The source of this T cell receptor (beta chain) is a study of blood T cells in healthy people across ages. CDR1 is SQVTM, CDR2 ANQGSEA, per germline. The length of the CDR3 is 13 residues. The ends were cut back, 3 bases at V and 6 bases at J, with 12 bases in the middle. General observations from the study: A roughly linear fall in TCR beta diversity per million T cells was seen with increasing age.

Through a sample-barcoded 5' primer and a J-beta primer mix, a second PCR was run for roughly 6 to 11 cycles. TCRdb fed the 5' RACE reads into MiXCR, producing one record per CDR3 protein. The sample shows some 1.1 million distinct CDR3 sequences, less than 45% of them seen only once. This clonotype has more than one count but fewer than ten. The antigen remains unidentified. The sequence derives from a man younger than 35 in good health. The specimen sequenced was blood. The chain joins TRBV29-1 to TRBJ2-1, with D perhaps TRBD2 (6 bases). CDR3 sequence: CSVEGGRSNEQFF. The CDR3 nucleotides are TGCAGCGTTGAGGGGGGACGGAGCAATGAGCAGTTCTTC.